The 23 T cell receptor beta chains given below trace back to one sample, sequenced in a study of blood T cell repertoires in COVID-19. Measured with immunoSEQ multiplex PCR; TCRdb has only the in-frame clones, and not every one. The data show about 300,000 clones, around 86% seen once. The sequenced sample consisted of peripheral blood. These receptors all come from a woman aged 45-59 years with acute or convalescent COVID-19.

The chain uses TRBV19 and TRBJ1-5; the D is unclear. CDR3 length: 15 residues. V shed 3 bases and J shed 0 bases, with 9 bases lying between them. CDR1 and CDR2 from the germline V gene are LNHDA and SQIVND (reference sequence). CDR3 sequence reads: CASSISGNSNQPQHF. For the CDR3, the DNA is TGTGCCAGTAGTATTTCGGGGAATAGCAATCAGCCCCAGCATTTT.

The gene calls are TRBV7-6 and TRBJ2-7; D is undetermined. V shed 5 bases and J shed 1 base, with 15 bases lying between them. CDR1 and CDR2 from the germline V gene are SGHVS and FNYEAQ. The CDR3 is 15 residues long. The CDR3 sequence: CASSQPGGPSYEQYF. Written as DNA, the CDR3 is TGTGCCAGCAGCCAACCCGGTGGGCCGTCCTACGAGCAGTACTTC.

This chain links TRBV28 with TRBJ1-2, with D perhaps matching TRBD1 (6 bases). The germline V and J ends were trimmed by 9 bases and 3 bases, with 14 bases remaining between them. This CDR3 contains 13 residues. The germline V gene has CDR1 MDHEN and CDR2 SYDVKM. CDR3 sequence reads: CASKIRTDYGYTF. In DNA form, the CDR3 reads TGTGCCAGTAAGATTAGGACAGACTATGGCTACACCTTC.

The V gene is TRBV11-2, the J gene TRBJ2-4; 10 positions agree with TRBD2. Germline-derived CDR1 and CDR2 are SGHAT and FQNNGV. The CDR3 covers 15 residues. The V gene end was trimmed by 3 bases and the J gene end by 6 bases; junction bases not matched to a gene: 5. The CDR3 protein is CASSFLAGVSNIQYF. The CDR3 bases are TGTGCCAGCAGCTTCCTAGCGGGAGTTTCAAACATTCAGTACTTC.

The DNA of the CDR3 is TGTGCCAGCAGCCGGGACTTCTCTTCAGGAAACATTCAGTACTTC. As protein: CASSRDFSSGNIQYF. The V and J genes are TRBV6-5 and TRBJ2-4; tentatively, D is TRBD2 (6 bases). V lost 6 bases and J 6 bases, leaving 18 bases between the germline ends. Germline-derived CDR1 and CDR2 are MNHEY and SVGAGI. This CDR3 is 15 amino acids long.

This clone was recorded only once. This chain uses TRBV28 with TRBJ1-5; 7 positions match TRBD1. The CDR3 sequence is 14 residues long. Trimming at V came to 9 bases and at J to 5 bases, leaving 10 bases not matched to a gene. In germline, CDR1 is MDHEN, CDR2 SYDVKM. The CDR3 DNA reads TGTGCCAGTCTACCGGGACAGAGAGATCAGCCCCAGCATTTT. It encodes CASLPGQRDQPQHF.

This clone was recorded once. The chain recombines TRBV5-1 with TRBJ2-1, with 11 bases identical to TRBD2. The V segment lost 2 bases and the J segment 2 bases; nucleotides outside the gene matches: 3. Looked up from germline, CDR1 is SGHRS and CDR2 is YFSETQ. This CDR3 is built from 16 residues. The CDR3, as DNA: TGCGCCAGCAGCTTAATAGCGGGAGGGCCCTACAATGAGCAGTTCTTC. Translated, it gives CASSLIAGGPYNEQFF.

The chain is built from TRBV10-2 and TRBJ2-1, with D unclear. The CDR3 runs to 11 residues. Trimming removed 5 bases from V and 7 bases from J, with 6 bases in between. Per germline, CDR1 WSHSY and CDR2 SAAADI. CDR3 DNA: TGCGCCAGCAGTATTCGGAATGAGCAGTTCTTC. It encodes CASSIRNEQFF.

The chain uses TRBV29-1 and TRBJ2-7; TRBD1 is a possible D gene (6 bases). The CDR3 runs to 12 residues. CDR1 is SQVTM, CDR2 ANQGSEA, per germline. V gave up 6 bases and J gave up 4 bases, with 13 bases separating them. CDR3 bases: TGCAGCGTCACGGGACACCGATACGAGCAGTACTTC. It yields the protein CSVTGHRYEQYF.

The CDR3 protein is CASSELAGEDEQFF. The CDR3 region has the DNA TGTGCCAGCAGCGAGCTAGCGGGAGAGGATGAGCAGTTCTTC. This sequence joins TRBV6-2 or TRBV6-3 and TRBJ2-1; 10 nucleotides match TRBD2. Unmatched junction bases numbered 7, after V lost 6 bases and J lost 8 bases. The CDR3 length is 14 residues. Germline V CDR1 and CDR2: MNHEY, SVGEGT.

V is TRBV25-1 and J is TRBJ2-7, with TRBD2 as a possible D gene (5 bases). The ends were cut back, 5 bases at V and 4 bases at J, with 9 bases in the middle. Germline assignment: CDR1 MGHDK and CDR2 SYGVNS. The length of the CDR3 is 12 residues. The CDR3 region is CASSPSTYEQYF. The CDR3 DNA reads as TGTGCCAGCAGTCCTAGCACTTACGAGCAGTACTTC.

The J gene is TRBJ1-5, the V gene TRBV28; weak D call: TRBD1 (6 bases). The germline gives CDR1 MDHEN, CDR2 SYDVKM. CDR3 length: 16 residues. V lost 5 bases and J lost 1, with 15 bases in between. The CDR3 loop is CASSTTGKGSNQPQHF. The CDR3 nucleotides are TGTGCCAGCAGTACCACAGGGAAGGGGAGCAATCAGCCCCAGCATTTT.

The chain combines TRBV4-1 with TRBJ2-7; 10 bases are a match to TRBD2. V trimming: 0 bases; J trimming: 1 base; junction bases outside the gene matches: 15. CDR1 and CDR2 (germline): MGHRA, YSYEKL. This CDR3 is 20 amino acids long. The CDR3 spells CASSQEEVGSGRAGSYEQYF. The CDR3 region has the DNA TGCGCCAGCAGCCAAGAAGAAGTTGGGAGCGGGAGGGCCGGGTCCTACGAGCAGTACTTC.

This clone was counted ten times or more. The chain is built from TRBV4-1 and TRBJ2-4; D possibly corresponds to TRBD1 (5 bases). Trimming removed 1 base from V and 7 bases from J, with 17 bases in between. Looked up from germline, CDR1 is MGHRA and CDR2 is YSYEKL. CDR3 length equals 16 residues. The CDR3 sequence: CASSQAPQETFNIQYF. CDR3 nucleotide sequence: TGCGCCAGCAGCCAAGCTCCACAGGAGACGTTTAACATTCAGTACTTC.

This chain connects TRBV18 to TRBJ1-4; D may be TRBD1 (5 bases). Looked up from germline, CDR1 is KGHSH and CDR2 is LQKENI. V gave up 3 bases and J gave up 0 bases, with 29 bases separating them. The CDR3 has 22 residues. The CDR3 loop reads CASSPAQAISMPWPATNEKLFF. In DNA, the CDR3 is TGTGCCAGCTCACCGGCACAGGCAATCTCTATGCCGTGGCCAGCAACTAATGAAAAACTGTTTTTT.

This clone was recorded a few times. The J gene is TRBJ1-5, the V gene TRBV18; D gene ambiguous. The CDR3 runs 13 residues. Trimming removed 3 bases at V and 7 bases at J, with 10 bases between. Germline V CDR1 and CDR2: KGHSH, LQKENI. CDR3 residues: CASSPSPGQPQHF. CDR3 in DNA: TGTGCCAGCTCACCCTCCCCCGGGCAGCCCCAGCATTTT.

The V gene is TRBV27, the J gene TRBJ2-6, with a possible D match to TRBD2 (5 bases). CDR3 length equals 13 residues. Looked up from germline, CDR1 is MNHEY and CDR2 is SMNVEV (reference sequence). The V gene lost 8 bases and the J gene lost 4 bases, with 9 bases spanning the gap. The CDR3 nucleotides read TGTGCCAGCCGGAGGTCCGGGGCCAACGTCCTGACTTTC. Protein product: CASRRSGANVLTF.

CDR3 nucleotides: TGTGCCAGCAGCCCTGTACCCGGGACAGTCGACTACAATGAGCAGTTCTTC. Protein: CASSPVPGTVDYNEQFF. The chain joins TRBV3-1 (or the pseudogene TRBV3-2) to TRBJ2-1; 7 bases align to TRBD1. V gave up 4 bases and J gave up 3 bases; unmatched junction bases: 12. This CDR3 is built from 17 residues. Per the germline V gene, CDR1 is LGHDT and CDR2 is YNNKEL (reference sequence).

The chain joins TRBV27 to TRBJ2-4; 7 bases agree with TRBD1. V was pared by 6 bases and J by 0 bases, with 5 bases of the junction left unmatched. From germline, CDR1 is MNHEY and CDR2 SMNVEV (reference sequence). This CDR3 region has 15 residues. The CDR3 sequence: CASRRQGLAKNIQYF. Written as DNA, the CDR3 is TGTGCCAGCAGACGACAGGGATTAGCCAAAAACATTCAGTACTTC.

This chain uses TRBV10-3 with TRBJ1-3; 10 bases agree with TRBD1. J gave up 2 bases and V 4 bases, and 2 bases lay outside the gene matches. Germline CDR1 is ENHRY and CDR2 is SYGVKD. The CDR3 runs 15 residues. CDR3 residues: CAISGQGAAGNTIYF. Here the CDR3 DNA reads TGTGCCATCAGTGGACAGGGGGCGGCTGGAAACACCATATATTTT.

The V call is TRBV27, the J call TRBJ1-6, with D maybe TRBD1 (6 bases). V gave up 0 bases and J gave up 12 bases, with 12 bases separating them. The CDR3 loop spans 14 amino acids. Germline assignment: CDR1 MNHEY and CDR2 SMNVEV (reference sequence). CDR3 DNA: TGTGCCAGCAGTTTATCGGGGCAGGGGATACCCCTCCACTTT. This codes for CASSLSGQGIPLHF.

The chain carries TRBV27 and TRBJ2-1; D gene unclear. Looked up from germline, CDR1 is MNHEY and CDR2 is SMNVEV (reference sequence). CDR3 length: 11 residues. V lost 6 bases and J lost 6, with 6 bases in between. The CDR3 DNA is TGTGCCAGCAGGAGTAGCAATGAGCAGTTCTTC. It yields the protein CASRSSNEQFF.

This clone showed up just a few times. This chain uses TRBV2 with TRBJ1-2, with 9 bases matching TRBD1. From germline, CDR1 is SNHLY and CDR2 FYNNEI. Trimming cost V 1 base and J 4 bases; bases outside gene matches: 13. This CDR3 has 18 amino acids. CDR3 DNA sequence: TGTGCCAGCAGTGAAGTAGGGGGACAGGGTTTGGTTGGCTATGGCTACACCTTC. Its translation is CASSEVGGQGLVGYGYTF.